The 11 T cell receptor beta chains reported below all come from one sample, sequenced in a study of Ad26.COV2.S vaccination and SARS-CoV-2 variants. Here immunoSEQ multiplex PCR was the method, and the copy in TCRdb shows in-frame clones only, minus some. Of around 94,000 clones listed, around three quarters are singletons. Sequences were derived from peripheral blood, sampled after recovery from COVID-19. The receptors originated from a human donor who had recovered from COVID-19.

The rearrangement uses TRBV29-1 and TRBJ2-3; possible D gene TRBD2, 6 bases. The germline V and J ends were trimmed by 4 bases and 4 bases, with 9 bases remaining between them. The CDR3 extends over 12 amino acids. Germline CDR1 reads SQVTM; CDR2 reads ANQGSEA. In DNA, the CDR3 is TGCAGCGTTGGAGGGGAGGCAGATACGCAGTATTTT. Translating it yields CSVGGEADTQYF.

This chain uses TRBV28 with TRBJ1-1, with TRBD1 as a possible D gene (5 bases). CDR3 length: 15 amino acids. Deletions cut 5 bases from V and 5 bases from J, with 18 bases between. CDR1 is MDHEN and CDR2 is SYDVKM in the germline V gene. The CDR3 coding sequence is TGTGCCAGCAGTCCCATCCGCGGGGCGGGTACTGAAGCTTTCTTT. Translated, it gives CASSPIRGAGTEAFF.

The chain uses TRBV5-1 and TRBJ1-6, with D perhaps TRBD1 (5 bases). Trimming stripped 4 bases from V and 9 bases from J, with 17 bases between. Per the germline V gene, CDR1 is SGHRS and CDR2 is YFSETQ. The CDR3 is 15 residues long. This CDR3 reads CASSPTQGRASPLHF. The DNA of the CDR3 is TGCGCCAGCAGCCCAACCCAGGGTCGGGCTTCACCCCTCCACTTT.

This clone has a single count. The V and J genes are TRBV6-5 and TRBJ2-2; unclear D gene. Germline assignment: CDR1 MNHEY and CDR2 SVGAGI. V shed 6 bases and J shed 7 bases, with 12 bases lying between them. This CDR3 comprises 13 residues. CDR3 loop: CASSPYSVGELFF. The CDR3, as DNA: TGTGCCAGCAGCCCGTATTCGGTCGGGGAGCTGTTTTTT.

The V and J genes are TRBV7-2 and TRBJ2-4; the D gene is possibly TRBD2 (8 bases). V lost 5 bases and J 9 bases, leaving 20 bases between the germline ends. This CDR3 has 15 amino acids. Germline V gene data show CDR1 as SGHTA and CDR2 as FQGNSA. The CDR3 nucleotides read TGTGCCAGCAGCCCGACAGGGCTTCGGGAGGGCATTCAGTACTTC. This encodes CASSPTGLREGIQYF.

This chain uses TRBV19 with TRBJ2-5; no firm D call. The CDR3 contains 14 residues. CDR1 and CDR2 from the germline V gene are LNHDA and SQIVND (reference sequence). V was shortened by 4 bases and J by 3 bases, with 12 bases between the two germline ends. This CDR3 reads CASSKGQVKETQYF. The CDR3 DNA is TGTGCCAGTAGTAAGGGTCAGGTCAAAGAGACCCAGTACTTC.

The CDR3 protein is CAWDRERDNEQFF. The CDR3 nucleotides read TGTGCCTGGGACAGGGAACGGGACAATGAGCAGTTCTTC. The chain uses TRBV30 and TRBJ2-1; TRBD1 matches at 7 bases. The J segment lost 5 bases and the V segment lost 5 bases, leaving 6 bases of the junction unmatched. Looked up from germline, CDR1 is GTSNPN and CDR2 is SVGIG (reference sequence). The CDR3 is 13 residues long.

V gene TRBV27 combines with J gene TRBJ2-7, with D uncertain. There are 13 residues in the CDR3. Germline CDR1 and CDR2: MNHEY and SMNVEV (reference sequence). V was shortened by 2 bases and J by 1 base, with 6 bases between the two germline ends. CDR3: CASSLSQSYEQYF. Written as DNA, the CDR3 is TGTGCCAGCAGTTTAAGTCAGTCCTACGAGCAGTACTTC.

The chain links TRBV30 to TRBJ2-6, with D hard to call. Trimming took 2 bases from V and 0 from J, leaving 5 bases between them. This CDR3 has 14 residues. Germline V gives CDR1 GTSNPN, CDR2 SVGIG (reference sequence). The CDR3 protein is CAWSYNSGANVLTF. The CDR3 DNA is TGTGCCTGGAGTTACAACTCTGGGGCCAACGTCCTGACTTTC.

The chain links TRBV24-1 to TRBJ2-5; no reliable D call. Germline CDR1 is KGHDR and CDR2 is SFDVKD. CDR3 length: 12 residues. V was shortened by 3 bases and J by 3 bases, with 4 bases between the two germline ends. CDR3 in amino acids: CATSDMEETQYF. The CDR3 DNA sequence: TGTGCCACCAGTGATATGGAAGAGACCCAGTACTTC.

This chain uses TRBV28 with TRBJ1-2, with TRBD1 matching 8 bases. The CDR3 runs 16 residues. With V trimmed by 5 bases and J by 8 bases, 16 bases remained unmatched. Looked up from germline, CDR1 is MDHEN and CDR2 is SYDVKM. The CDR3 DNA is TGTGCCAGCAGTATCCGGACAGGGCCGAGATTTGAGGGCTACACCTTC. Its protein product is CASSIRTGPRFEGYTF.